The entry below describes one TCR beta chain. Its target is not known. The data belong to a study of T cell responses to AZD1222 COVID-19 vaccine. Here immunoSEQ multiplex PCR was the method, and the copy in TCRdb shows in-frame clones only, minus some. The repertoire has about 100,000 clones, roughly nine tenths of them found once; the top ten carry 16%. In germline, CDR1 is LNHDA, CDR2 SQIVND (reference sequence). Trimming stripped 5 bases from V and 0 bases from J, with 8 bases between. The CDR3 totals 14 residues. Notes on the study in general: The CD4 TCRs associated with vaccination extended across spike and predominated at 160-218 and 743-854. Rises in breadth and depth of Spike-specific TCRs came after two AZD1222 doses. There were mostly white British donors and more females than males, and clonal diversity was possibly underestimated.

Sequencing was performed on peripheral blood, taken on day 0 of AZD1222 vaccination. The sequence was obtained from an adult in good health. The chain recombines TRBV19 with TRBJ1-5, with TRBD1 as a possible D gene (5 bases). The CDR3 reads CASSLQASNQPQHF. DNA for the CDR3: TGTGCCAGTAGTCTACAGGCTAGCAATCAGCCCCAGCATTTT. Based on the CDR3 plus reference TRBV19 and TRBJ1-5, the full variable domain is DGGITQSPKYLFRKEGQNVTLSCEQNLNHDAMYWYRQDPGQGLRLIYYSQIVNDFQKGDIAEGYSVSREKKESFPLTVTSAQKNPTAFYLCASSLQASNQPQHFGDGTRLSIL.